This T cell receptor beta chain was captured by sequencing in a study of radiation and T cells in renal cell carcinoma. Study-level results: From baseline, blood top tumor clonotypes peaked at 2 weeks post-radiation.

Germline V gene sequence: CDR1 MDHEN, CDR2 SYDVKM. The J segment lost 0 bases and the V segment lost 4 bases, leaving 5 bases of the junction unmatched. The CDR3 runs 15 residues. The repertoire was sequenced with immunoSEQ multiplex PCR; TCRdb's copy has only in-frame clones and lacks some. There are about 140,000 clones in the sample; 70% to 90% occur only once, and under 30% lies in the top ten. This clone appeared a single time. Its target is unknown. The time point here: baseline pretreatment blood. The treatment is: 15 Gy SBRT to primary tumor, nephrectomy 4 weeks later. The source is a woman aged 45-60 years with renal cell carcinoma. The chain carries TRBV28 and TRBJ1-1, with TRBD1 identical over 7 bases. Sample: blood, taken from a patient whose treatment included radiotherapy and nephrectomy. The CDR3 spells CASSYRQGLNTEAFF. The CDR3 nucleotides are TGTGCCAGCAGTTACAGACAGGGTTTGAACACTGAAGCTTTCTTT.